Included here is one T cell receptor (beta chain) sequence, with context. Its antigen is not identified. The entry originates in a study of T cells in Graves' hyperthyroidism and ophthalmopathy. TCR beta CDR3 region amplification was performed from RNA transcripts. TCR CDR3 regions were first amplified by RT-PCR with HTBI primers. In TCRdb, the multiplex PCR reads were re-called with MiXCR into one record per CDR3 protein. The table records around 800,000 distinct CDR3 sequences, roughly 40% of them present only once. Points from the study as a whole: Most clonotypes that expanded in the thyroid above 0.001 also showed up in blood.

This CDR3 is 13 amino acids long. V lost 5 bases to trimming and J lost 8 bases; unmatched junction nucleotides: 8. Germline values: CDR1 MNHEY, CDR2 SVGAGI. The PBMCs were taken from more than 8 ml of fresh peripheral blood. The chain joins TRBV6-5 to TRBJ1-2; 7 bases align to TRBD1. The sample taken for sequencing was blood. The source of this sequence is a man aged 18 to 29 with Graves' hyperthyroidism. The CDR3 nucleotides read TGTGCCAGCAGTGAAGCGCTAGGGGGCGGCTACACCTTC. This codes for CASSEALGGGYTF.